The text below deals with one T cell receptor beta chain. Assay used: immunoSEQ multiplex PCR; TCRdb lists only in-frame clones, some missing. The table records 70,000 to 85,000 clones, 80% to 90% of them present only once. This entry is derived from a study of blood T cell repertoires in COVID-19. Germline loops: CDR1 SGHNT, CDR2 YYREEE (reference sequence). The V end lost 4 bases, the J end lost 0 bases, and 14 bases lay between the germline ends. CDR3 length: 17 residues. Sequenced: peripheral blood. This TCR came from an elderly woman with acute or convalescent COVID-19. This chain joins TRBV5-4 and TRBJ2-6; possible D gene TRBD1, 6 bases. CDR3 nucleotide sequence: TGTGCCAGCAGCACCGGACAGCCGAACTCTGGGGCCAACGTCCTGACTTTC. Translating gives CASSTGQPNSGANVLTF.